The clone carrying this T cell receptor (beta chain) was counted at least ten times. Its antigen is not identified. Germline V gives CDR1 MNHNS, CDR2 SASEGT. The CDR3 has 12 residues. V shed 3 bases and J shed 5 bases, with 7 bases lying between them. This record comes from a study of T-cell reconstitution after alpha-beta-depleted transplantation in children. Whole-study findings and limits: In some patients, recipient T cells and intrathymic progenitors surviving conditioning explained high day-60 diversity. Expanded clones from the graft, numbering several hundred, reportedly supplied alpha-beta T cells about two months after transplant. The main origin of T-cell counts and diversity one year after transplant was newly produced T cells.

TCRbeta library construction was performed incorporating unique molecular identifiers. TCRdb reanalysed the PCR reads using MiXCR and keeps one entry per CDR3 protein. Among fewer than 350,000 distinct CDR3 sequences listed, roughly 11% were seen once. The chain uses TRBV6-1 and TRBJ2-5, with a weak D call TRBD2 (6 bases). Sample: peripheral blood, taken 180 days after TCRalphabeta/CD19-depleted stem cell transplant. The sequence was obtained from a male patient between 2 and 10 years old who had a stem cell transplant for chronic granulomatous disease, so the T cells may come from the graft donor. CDR3 residues: CASSDGGETQYF. DNA of the CDR3: TGTGCCAGCAGTGATGGGGGGGAGACCCAGTACTTC.